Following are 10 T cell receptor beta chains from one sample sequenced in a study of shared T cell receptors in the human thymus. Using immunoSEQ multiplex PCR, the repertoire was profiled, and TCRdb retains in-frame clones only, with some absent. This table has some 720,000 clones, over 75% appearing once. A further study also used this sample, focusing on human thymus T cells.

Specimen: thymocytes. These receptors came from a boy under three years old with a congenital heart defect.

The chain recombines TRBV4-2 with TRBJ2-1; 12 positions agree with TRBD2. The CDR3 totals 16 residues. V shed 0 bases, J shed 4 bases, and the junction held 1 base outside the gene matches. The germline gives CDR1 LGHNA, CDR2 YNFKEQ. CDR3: CASSQETSGGYNEQFF. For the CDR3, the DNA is TGTGCCAGCAGCCAAGAAACTAGCGGGGGGTACAATGAGCAGTTCTTC.

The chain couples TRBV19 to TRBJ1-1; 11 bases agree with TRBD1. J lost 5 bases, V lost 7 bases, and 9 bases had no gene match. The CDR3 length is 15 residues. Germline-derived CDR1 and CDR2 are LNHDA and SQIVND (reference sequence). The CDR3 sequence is CASNRPGQGGTEAFF. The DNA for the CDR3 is TGTGCCAGTAATCGCCCGGGACAGGGGGGAACTGAAGCTTTCTTT.

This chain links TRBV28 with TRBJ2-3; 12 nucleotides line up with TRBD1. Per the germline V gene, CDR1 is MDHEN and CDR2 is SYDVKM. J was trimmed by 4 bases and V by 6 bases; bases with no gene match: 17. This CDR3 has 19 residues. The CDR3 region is CASSRDRGRAGGPADTQYF. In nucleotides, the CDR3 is TGTGCCAGCAGCCGGGACAGGGGGCGAGCGGGAGGGCCTGCAGATACGCAGTATTTT.

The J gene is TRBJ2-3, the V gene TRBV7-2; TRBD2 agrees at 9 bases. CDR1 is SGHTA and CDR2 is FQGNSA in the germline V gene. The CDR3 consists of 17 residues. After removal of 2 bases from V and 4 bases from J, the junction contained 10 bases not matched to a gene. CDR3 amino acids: CASSLISKREVADTQYF. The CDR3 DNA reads TGTGCCAGCAGCTTAATCTCGAAGCGGGAGGTTGCAGATACGCAGTATTTT. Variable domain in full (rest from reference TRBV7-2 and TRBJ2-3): GAGVSQSPSNKVTEKGKDVELRCDPISGHTALYWYRQSLGQGLEFLIYFQGNSAPDKSGLPSDRFSAERTGGSVSTLTIQRTQQEDSAVYLCASSLISKREVADTQYFGPGTRLTVL.

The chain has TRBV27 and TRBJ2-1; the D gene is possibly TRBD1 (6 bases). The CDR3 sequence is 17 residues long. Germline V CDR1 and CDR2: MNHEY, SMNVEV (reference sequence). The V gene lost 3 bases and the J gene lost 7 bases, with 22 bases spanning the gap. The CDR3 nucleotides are TGTGCCAGCAGTTTTAGGGGCCCCGGACTCACAGGGAATGAGCAGTTCTTC. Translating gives CASSFRGPGLTGNEQFF.

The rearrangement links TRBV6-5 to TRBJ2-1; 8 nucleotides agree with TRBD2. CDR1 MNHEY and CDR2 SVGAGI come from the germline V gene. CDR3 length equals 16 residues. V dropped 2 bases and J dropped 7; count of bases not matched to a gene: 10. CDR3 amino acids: CASSYEGSGGPNEQFF. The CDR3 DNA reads TGTGCCAGCAGTTACGAGGGATCGGGAGGGCCGAATGAGCAGTTCTTC.

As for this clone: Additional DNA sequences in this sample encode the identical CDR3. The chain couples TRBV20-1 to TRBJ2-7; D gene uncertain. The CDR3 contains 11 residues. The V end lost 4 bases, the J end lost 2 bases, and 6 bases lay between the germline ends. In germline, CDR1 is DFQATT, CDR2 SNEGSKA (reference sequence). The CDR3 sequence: CSATGAYEQYF. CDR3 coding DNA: TGCAGTGCTACCGGTGCCTACGAGCAGTACTTC.

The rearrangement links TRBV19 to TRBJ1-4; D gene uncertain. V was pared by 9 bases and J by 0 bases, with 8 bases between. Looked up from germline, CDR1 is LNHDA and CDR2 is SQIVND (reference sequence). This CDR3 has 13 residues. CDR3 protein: CASRESTNEKLFF. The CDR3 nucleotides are TGTGCCAGCCGGGAGTCAACTAATGAAAAACTGTTTTTT.

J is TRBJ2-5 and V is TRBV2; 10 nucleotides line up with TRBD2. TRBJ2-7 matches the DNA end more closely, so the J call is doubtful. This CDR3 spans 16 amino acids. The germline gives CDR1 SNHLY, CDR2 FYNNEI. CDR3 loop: CASSAPGTSDTYEQYF. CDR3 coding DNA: TGTGCCAGCAGCGCCCCCGGGACTAGCGACACCTACGAGCAGTACTTC.

CDR3 DNA sequence: TGCGCCAGCAGCCAAGAGGGGGGGACAGGGCCCTACGAGCAGTACTTC. Its protein is CASSQEGGTGPYEQYF. The J gene is TRBJ2-7, the V gene TRBV4-3; 9 positions match TRBD1. The germline V gene has CDR1 LGHNA and CDR2 YSLEER. This CDR3 spans 16 amino acids. J lost 2 bases, V lost 0 bases, and 5 bases had no gene match.